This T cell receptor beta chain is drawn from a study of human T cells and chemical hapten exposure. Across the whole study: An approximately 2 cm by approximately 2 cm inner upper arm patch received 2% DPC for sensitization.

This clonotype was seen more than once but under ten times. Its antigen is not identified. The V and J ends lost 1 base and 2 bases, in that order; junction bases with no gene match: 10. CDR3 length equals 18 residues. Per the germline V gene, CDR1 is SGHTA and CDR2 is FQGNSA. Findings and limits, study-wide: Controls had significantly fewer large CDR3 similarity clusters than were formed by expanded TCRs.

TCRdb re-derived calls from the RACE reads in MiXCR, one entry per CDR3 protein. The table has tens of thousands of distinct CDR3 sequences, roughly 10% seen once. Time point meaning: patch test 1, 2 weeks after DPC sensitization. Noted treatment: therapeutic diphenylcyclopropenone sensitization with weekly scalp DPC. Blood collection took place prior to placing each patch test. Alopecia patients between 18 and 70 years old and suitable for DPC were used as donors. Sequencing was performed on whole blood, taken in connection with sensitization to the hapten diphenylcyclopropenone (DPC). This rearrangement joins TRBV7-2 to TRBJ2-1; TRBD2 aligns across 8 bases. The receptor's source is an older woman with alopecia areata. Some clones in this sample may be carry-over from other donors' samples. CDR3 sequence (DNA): TGTGCCAGCAGCTTAGATTTTTGGACTAGCCTCCCCTACAATGAGCAGTTCTTC. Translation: CASSLDFWTSLPYNEQFF.